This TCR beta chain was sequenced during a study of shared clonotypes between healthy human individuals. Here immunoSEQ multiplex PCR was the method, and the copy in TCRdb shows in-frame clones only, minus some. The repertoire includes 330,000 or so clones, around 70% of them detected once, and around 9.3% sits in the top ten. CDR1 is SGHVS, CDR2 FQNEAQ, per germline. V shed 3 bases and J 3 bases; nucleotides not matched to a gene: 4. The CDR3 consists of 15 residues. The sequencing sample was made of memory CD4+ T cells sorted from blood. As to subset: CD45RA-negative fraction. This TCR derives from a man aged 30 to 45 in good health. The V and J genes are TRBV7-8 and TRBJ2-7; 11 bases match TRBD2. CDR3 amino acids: CASSFPTSGSYEQYF. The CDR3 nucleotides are TGTGCCAGCAGCTTTCCTACTAGCGGGAGCTACGAGCAGTACTTC.